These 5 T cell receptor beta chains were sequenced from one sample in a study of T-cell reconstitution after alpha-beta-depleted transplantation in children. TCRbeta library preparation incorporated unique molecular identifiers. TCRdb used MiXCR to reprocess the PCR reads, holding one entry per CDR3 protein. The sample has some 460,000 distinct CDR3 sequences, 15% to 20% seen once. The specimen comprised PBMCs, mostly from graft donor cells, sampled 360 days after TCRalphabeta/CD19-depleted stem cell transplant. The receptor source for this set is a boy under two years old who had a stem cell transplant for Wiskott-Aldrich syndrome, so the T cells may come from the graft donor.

CDR3 nucleotides: TGCAGTGCTGGGGACCTATACGAGCAGTACTTC. Translating it yields CSAGDLYEQYF. This rearrangement joins TRBV20-1 to TRBJ2-7; D might be TRBD1 or TRBD2, each matching 5 bases. Trimming stripped 5 bases from V and 4 bases from J, with 9 bases between. Germline V gene sequence: CDR1 DFQATT, CDR2 SNEGSKA (reference sequence). This CDR3 is built from 11 residues.

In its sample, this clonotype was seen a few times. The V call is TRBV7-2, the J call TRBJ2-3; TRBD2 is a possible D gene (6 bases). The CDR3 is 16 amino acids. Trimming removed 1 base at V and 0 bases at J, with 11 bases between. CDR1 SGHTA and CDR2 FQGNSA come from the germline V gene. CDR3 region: CASSLGRLDSTDTQYF. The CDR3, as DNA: TGTGCCAGCAGCTTAGGTCGACTAGATAGCACAGATACGCAGTATTTT. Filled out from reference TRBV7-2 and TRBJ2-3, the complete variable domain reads GAGVSQSPSNKVTEKGKDVELRCDPISGHTALYWYRQSLGQGLEFLIYFQGNSAPDKSGLPSDRFSAERTGGSVSTLTIQRTQQEDSAVYLCASSLGRLDSTDTQYFGPGTRLTVL.

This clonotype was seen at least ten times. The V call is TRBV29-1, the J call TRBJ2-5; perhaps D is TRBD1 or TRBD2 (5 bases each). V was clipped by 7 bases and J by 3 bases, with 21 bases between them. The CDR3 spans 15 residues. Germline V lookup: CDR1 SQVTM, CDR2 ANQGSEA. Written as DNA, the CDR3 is TGCAGCGCCCCGGGGCGAATTTTGGCCGAAGAGACCCAGTACTTC. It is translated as CSAPGRILAEETQYF.

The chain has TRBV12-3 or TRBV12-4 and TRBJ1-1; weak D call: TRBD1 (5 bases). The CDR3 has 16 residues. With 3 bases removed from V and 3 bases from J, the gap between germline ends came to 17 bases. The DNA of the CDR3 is TGTGCCAGCAGTTTGGTGACAGCCCCCTACTACACTGAAGCTTTCTTT. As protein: CASSLVTAPYYTEAFF.

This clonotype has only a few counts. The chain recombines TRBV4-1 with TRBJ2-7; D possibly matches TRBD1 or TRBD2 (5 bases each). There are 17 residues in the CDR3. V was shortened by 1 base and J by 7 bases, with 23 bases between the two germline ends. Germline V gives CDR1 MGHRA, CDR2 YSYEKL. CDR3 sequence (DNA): TGCGCCAGCAGCCAAGTAAGGGAGATCCTTCCCAAGGGGGAGCAGTACTTC. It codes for CASSQVREILPKGEQYF.